This T cell receptor (beta chain) derives from a study of blood T cell repertoires in COVID-19 (dated by TCRdb to 2018 to 2020). Concerning the study at large: Samples covering the acute and convalescent phases of COVID-19 were provided by collaborators in the United States, Italy and Spain. The material from the prospective study consisted of cDNA or gDNA derived from T cells, B-cell-depleted T cells, or PBMCs. Deeply sampled blood TCRbeta repertoires from subjects exposed to, actively infected with, or recovered from COVID-19 were included in the dataset. The repertoires were released in a freely available public database meant as a resource for research on the immune response to SARS-CoV-2. The samples were drawn from the first 160 participants of the ongoing ImmuneRACE study and from roughly 1,300 subjects provided by 6 global collaborators. Sample metadata almost always included a de-identified subject ID, COVID-19 status, age in years and sex. Where available, HLA class I and class II types were obtained from metadata supplied by the sample provider rather than from assay-based typing. Paper-wide results and their limitations: Clinical and demographic metadata were provided uncurated, with the amount varying by source and participant.

The immunoSEQ Assay, a bias-controlled multiplex PCR, was used to amplify TCRbeta CDR3 regions from genomic DNA. As for the authors' bioinformatics: Nucleated cell counts per sample were estimated from amplification of reference gene primers within the assay. Sequence reads were collapsed and filtered to measure the absolute abundance of every unique TCRbeta CDR3 rearrangement. Productive Simpson clonality was computed per sample as the square root of Simpson's diversity index over productive rearrangements. The clones in this table, taken by TCRdb from immuneACCESS, are in-frame only. Not every clone is retained; where verified, under half of the shortfall comes from an unresolved V gene, and the cause of the rest is unknown. The DNA gave D and trimming, while V, J and clone size come from that table. The sample profile shows around 120,000 clones; roughly 79% of them were found once. The biggest ten clones account for 2% to 2.5% of the sample.

Whole blood was collected in K2EDTA tubes by collaborating institutions according to the institutions' own protocols. For TCRbeta analysis, collaborators shipped samples in one of three forms: frozen whole blood, isolated PBMCs, or DNA extracted from either of those sample types. The CDR3, cysteine through phenylalanine, is 14 amino acids long. The DNA shown is the 42-base CDR3, in frame from base 1. The CDR1 and CDR2 encoded by the germline V gene (reference sequence) are LGHDT and YNNKEL. Clipping removes 3 bases from V and 10 bases from J, with 8 as the unmatched junction base count. Concerning this clone itself: Its antigen specificity is not known. Within one base of it there is no much larger clone, and no base qualities were kept.

Sequencing was done on a sample of peripheral blood. The receptor was derived from a man aged 65 to 79 with acute or convalescent COVID-19. In this chain, TRBV3-1 (or the pseudogene TRBV3-2) is recombined with TRBJ2-1; 8 central nucleotides agree with TRBD1. The CDR3 loop reads CASSQTGADREQFF. The bases are TGTGCCAGCAGCCAGACAGGGGCGGACCGGGAGCAGTTCTTC.